This T cell receptor (beta chain) was profiled in a study of T-cell reconstitution after alpha-beta-depleted transplantation in children. A library of TCRbeta sequences, prepared with unique molecular identifiers, was generated. TCRdb re-analysed the PCR reads in MiXCR, keeping a single row per CDR3 protein. The data hold more than 7,500 distinct CDR3 sequences, with about 15% observed a single time. The CDR3 length is 15 residues. CDR1 is DFQATT and CDR2 is SNEGSKA in the germline V gene (reference sequence). The V segment lost 5 bases and the J segment 0 bases; nucleotides outside the gene matches: 6. Study-level results: Surviving recipient T cells and thymic progenitors accounted for the high day-60 TCRbeta diversity observed in some patients. There were reportedly several hundred expanded graft clones from which alpha-beta T cells came about two months after transplant. Newly produced T cells mostly provided counts and TCRbeta diversity after one year, as hyperexpanded clones declined.

This clonotype rates as medium-sized (0.01 to 0.1%). Its antigen is still unknown. This receptor was identified in a male patient aged 10-17 years who had a stem cell transplant for acute lymphoblastic leukemia, so the T cells may come from the graft donor. The V and J genes are TRBV20-1 and TRBJ1-3, with 8 bases lining up with TRBD1. Specimen: PBMCs, mostly from graft donor cells, collected 60 days after TCRalphabeta/CD19-depleted stem cell transplant. DNA for the CDR3: TGCAGTGCTTTGGACAGGGCCGTCTCTGGAAACACCATATATTTT. Translation: CSALDRAVSGNTIYF.